The 12 T cell receptor beta chains presented below share a single source sample, sequenced in a study of molecular identifiers for immune sequencing clone quantification. Each CDR3 protein gets one entry after TCRdb re-called the PCR reads with MiXCR. The sample contains approximately 630,000 distinct CDR3 sequences, 25% of which appear only once. The sequenced sample consisted of naive CD8+ T cells from blood, with Jurkat cell RNA spiked in. The subset: FACS-sorted CD8+CD4-CCR7+CD45RA+ naive T cells. All receptors come from a human donor in good health. Some libraries in this study had Jurkat cell RNA spiked in.

On this clonotype: A much larger clone sits a single nucleotide away, making a read error possible. The V gene is TRBV2, the J gene TRBJ1-1, with TRBD1 as a possible D gene (5 bases). The CDR3 is made up of 14 amino acids. CDR1 is SNHLY and CDR2 is FYNNEI in the germline V gene. The V gene lost 3 bases and the J gene lost 4 bases, with 12 bases spanning the gap. This chain's CDR3 is CASSEGREITEAFF. In DNA form, the CDR3 reads TGTGCCAGCAGTGAGGGACGGGAGATCACTGAAGCTTTCTTT.

Note on this clonotype: A much larger clone differs by one base, so this may be a read error. V and J are TRBV4-2 and TRBJ2-7; 7 bases are a match to TRBD1. The germline CDR1 and CDR2 sequences are LGHNA and YNFKEQ. The length of the CDR3 is 14 residues. DNA for the CDR3: TGTACCAGCAGCCCGGACAGGTCTAACTACGAGCAGTACTTC. Residues: CTSSPDRSNYEQYF.

The rearrangement joins TRBV6-6 to TRBJ2-1, with TRBD1 matching 7 bases. The CDR3 is 11 residues long. CDR1 and CDR2 from the germline V gene are MNHNY and SVGAGI (reference sequence). V dropped 8 bases and J dropped 9; count of bases not matched to a gene: 4. The CDR3 is CASGEGAEQFF. The CDR3 DNA follows: TGTGCCAGCGGCGAGGGGGCTGAGCAGTTCTTC.

In regard to this clonotype: Given a much more abundant clone one base away, this may be a read error. V is TRBV4-3 and J is TRBJ1-1, with D hard to call. Trimming cost V 0 bases and J 7 bases, with 15 bases left between them. This CDR3 contains 15 residues. CDR1 LGHNA and CDR2 YSLEER come from the germline V gene. Here the CDR3 DNA reads TGCGCCAGCAGCCAAGATATTTTAGGGCAGAGTGAAGCTTTCTTT. Translation: CASSQDILGQSEAFF.

Comments on this clonotype: A much larger clone differs by one base, so this may be a read error. This chain uses TRBV27 with TRBJ1-5; TRBD1 is a possible D gene (5 bases). CDR3 length: 15 amino acids. Per the germline V gene, CDR1 is MNHEY and CDR2 is SMNVEV (reference sequence). The CDR3 region has the DNA TGTGCCAGCGGTTTGTGGGGGGAGGGCAATCAGCCCCAGCATTTT. It encodes CASGLWGEGNQPQHF.

This clonotype came up many times. DNA of the CDR3: TGTGCCAGCAGCGACGGTCGGGCCCACCCCCAGCCCCAGCATTTT. Translation: CASSDGRAHPQPQHF. The chain joins TRBV7-9 to TRBJ1-5, with D uncertain. Between the trimmed V and J ends, which lost 5 bases and 7 bases, there was a span of 18 bases. CDR3 size: 15 residues. The germline V gene has CDR1 SEHNR and CDR2 FQNEAQ (reference sequence).

In this sample, this clonotype turned up many times. The gene calls are TRBV7-3 and TRBJ2-1; D unclear. Deletions cut 3 bases from V and 7 bases from J, with 10 bases between. Germline loops: CDR1 SGHTA, CDR2 FQGTGA. This CDR3 is 13 amino acids long. This chain's CDR3 is CASSLDGINEQFF. The CDR3 DNA reads TGTGCCAGCAGCTTGGACGGAATTAATGAGCAGTTCTTC.

This clonotype has ten or more counts. CDR3: CASGLEGSTDTQYF. The CDR3 DNA sequence: TGTGCTAGTGGTTTGGAAGGGAGCACAGATACGCAGTATTTT. V and J are TRBV12-5 and TRBJ2-3; D gene uncertain. This CDR3 spans 14 amino acids. The germline CDR1 and CDR2 sequences are LGHNT and FRNRAP. Trimming shortened V by 1 base and J by 0 bases, and 5 bases separated the two germline ends.

This clonotype was counted at least ten times. The CDR3 nucleotides read TGCAGCGTTGAGTACAGGGGGCGTTCAGATACGCAGTATTTT. It yields the protein CSVEYRGRSDTQYF. The V gene is TRBV29-1, the J gene TRBJ2-3; 9 bases are shared with TRBD1. This CDR3 region has 14 residues. Germline V gives CDR1 SQVTM, CDR2 ANQGSEA. V lost 3 bases to trimming and J lost 4 bases; unmatched junction nucleotides: 5.

The genes are TRBV11-1 and TRBJ1-6; no clear D gene. Germline loops: CDR1 SGHAT, CDR2 FQDESV (reference sequence). The V end was cut by 5 bases, the J end by 0 bases, with 8 bases between. The CDR3 is 15 residues long. This CDR3 is CASSQSDSYNSPLHF. In nucleotides, the CDR3 is TGTGCCAGCAGCCAGAGCGACTCCTATAATTCACCCCTCCACTTT.

This clonotype was picked up many times. The J gene is TRBJ2-5, the V gene TRBV29-1; 7 bases align to TRBD2. After removal of 2 bases from V and 2 bases from J, the junction contained 5 bases not matched to a gene. The CDR3 is 14 amino acids. From germline, CDR1 is SQVTM and CDR2 ANQGSEA. CDR3 amino acids: CSVERLAAQETQYF. CDR3 DNA: TGCAGCGTTGAACGTCTAGCGGCACAAGAGACCCAGTACTTC.

This clonotype has a count of ten or more. This CDR3 reads CASSYTETSTDTQYF. The CDR3 bases are TGTGCCAGCAGCTACACAGAAACTAGCACAGATACGCAGTATTTT. The rearrangement joins TRBV7-8 to TRBJ2-3; no clear D. CDR1 is SGHVS, CDR2 FQNEAQ, per germline. The V and J ends lost 4 bases and 0 bases respectively, with 11 bases between them. The CDR3 consists of 15 residues.